What follows are 26 T cell receptor beta chains derived from one specimen sequenced in a study of cytomegalovirus exposure and HLA in healthy donors. With 60 Vbeta and 13 Jbeta primers, the PCR was carried out. The repertoire was sequenced with immunoSEQ multiplex PCR; TCRdb's copy has only in-frame clones and lacks some. This sample's table reports 45,000 to 65,000 clones. The material sequenced was PBMCs. The receptor source for this set is a man younger than 30 in good health and CMV-seropositive.

The chain combines TRBV4-2 with TRBJ2-5; D might be TRBD2 (6 bases). The DNA end favors TRBJ2-7, so the J call may be wrong. The CDR3 sequence is 19 residues long. CDR1 LGHNA and CDR2 YNFKEQ come from the germline V gene. CDR3 amino acids: CASSQRGPRVDGGRPEQYF. DNA of the CDR3: TGTGCCAGCAGCCAAAGGGGACCACGGGTGGACGGTGGGAGGCCCGAGCAGTACTTC.

The chain uses TRBV15 and TRBJ2-2, with 10 positions matching TRBD1. Germline V gene sequence: CDR1 LNHNV, CDR2 YYDKDF (reference sequence). This CDR3 has 17 residues. J lost 7 bases, V lost 0 bases, and 8 bases had no gene match. CDR3 in DNA: TGTGCCACCAGCAGAGATAGGGGACAGGGGTCGCGCGGGGAGCTGTTTTTT. The encoded protein is CATSRDRGQGSRGELFF.

V usage is TRBV7-9 and J usage is TRBJ2-7, with 8 positions matching TRBD2. V dropped 5 bases and J dropped 3; count of bases not matched to a gene: 12. Germline V lookup: CDR1 SEHNR, CDR2 FQNEAQ (reference sequence). CDR3 length: 16 residues. This CDR3 is CASSPKALAGVYEQYF. The CDR3, as DNA: TGTGCCAGCAGCCCAAAGGCGCTAGCGGGCGTCTACGAGCAGTACTTC.

As to this clone: The junction and the germline gene differ at one end; a read error may be behind it. The chain employs TRBV29-1 and TRBJ2-7; D is perhaps TRBD1 (5 bases). CDR1 and CDR2 (germline): SQVTM, ANQGSEA. The CDR3 length is 14 residues. In DNA, the CDR3 is TGCAGCGTTGAAGATCAGGGCCCACCAAATAAGCGCGACTTC. Its translation: CSVEDQGPPNKRDF.

The chain is built from TRBV5-5 and TRBJ2-7; D is unresolved. The CDR3 sequence is 13 residues long. Germline assignment: CDR1 SGHKS and CDR2 YYEKEE (reference sequence). V lost 0 bases to trimming and J lost 3 bases, with 7 bases between them. CDR3 residues: CASSLDRDYEQYF. In DNA form, the CDR3 reads TGTGCCAGCAGCTTGGACAGAGACTACGAGCAGTACTTC.

The chain is built from TRBV14 and TRBJ1-2, with TRBD1 identical over 7 bases. CDR3 length: 17 amino acids. The ends lost 4 bases at V and 0 bases at J; junction bases unmatched: 11. CDR1 and CDR2 (germline): SGHDN, FVKESK. CDR3 sequence (DNA): TGTGCCAGCAGCCCCCTATTTAGGGACAGTCCTAACTATGGCTACACCTTC. It specifies CASSPLFRDSPNYGYTF.

The chain recombines TRBV7-3 with TRBJ2-2; 7 positions agree with TRBD2. With 1 base clipped from V and 9 bases from J, the junction kept 8 bases outside the gene matches. The length of the CDR3 is 15 residues. Germline V lookup: CDR1 SGHTA, CDR2 FQGTGA. CDR3: CASSLKRGDRRELFF. CDR3 DNA sequence: TGTGCCAGCAGCTTAAAACGGGGGGATAGGCGGGAGCTGTTTTTT.

Here the CDR3 reads CASKKRGYGNQPQHF. The CDR3 nucleotides are TGTGCCAGCAAAAAAAGGGGGTATGGCAATCAGCCCCAGCATTTT. V and J are TRBV6-5 and TRBJ1-5, with D perhaps TRBD1 (6 bases). Germline V gene sequence: CDR1 MNHEY, CDR2 SVGAGI. V lost 7 bases to trimming and J lost 2 bases, with 15 bases between them. CDR3 length: 15 residues.

V usage is TRBV6-4 and J usage is TRBJ2-1; TRBD2 matches at 8 bases. The CDR3 has 15 amino acids. Germline V lookup: CDR1 MRHNA, CDR2 SNTAGT. V trimming: 0 bases; J trimming: 7 bases; junction bases outside the gene matches: 5. The CDR3 is CASSDSAGAGNEQFF. As DNA, the CDR3 is TGTGCCAGCAGTGACTCAGCGGGAGCGGGGAATGAGCAGTTCTTC.

The CDR3 is CASSSNWEQFF. In DNA, the CDR3 is TGTGCCAGCAGCTCTAACTGGGAGCAGTTCTTC. The chain has TRBV5-4 and TRBJ2-1; D unclear. Germline assignment: CDR1 SGHNT and CDR2 YYREEE (reference sequence). The CDR3 runs to 11 residues. V lost 3 bases, J lost 10 bases, and 8 bases lay in between.

This sequence joins TRBV4-1 and TRBJ1-1; TRBD1 might be the D (5 bases). Germline V gene data show CDR1 as MGHRA and CDR2 as YSYEKL. The CDR3 is 15 amino acids. V dropped 1 base and J dropped 4 bases, with 13 bases sitting between them. The CDR3 is CASSQGQGLPTEAFF. DNA of the CDR3: TGCGCCAGCAGCCAAGGTCAGGGACTCCCCACTGAAGCTTTCTTT.

J is TRBJ2-3 and V is TRBV19; tentative D call: TRBD1 (5 bases). V was pared by 6 bases and J by 0 bases, with 25 bases between. The germline V gene encodes CDR1 LNHDA and CDR2 SQIVND (reference sequence). This CDR3 has 19 amino acids. CDR3 protein: CASSGNIQGGHPSTDTQYF. Here the CDR3 DNA reads TGTGCCAGTAGCGGAAACATTCAGGGTGGTCACCCTAGCACAGATACGCAGTATTTT.

The rearrangement uses TRBV11-2 and TRBJ2-3; 7 bases agree with TRBD1. Germline CDR1 reads SGHAT; CDR2 reads FQNNGV. This CDR3 region has 14 residues. Unmatched junction bases numbered 4, after V lost 4 bases and J lost 3 bases. The CDR3 DNA reads as TGTGCCAGCAGCTCCCCAGGGGGAACAGATACGCAGTATTTT. As protein: CASSSPGGTDTQYF.

This chain links TRBV19 with TRBJ1-6; 7 nucleotides line up with TRBD1. Trimming at V came to 6 bases and at J to 3 bases, leaving 11 bases not matched to a gene. Germline values: CDR1 LNHDA, CDR2 SQIVND (reference sequence). The CDR3 extends over 17 amino acids. The CDR3 here is CASSPGTANFYNSPLHF. The CDR3 DNA is TGTGCCAGTAGCCCCGGGACAGCGAATTTCTATAATTCACCCCTCCACTTT.

The chain couples TRBV6-1 to TRBJ1-1, with TRBD1 as a possible D gene (6 bases). Germline assignment: CDR1 MNHNS and CDR2 SASEGT. Trimming left V 6 bases short and J 6 bases short, with 14 bases between. This CDR3 is built from 13 residues. The CDR3 protein is CASSRTGWAEAFF. CDR3 coding DNA: TGTGCCAGCAGCCGAACAGGGTGGGCTGAAGCTTTCTTT.

J is TRBJ1-2 and V is TRBV6-1; 7 nucleotides agree with TRBD1. Germline CDR1 reads MNHNS; CDR2 reads SASEGT. CDR3 length: 14 amino acids. Unmatched junction bases numbered 5, after V lost 7 bases and J lost 0 bases. The CDR3 DNA is TGTGCCAGCACCCGACAGGGACCTAACTATGGCTACACCTTC. This codes for CASTRQGPNYGYTF.

The rearrangement joins TRBV28 to TRBJ1-3; D remains ambiguous. CDR3 length equals 13 residues. The ends were cut back, 6 bases at V and 0 bases at J, with 6 bases in the middle. Germline-derived CDR1 and CDR2 are MDHEN and SYDVKM. For the CDR3, the DNA is TGTGCCAGCAGGGAGGCCTCTGGAAACACCATATATTTT. Translation: CASREASGNTIYF. Full variable domain (rest looked up from reference TRBV28 and TRBJ1-3): DVKVTQSSRYLVKRTGEKVFLECVQDMDHENMFWYRQDPGLGLRLIYFSYDVKMKEKGDIPEGYSVSREKKERFSLILESASTNQTSMYLCASREASGNTIYFGEGSWLTVV.

This rearrangement joins TRBV6-6 to TRBJ2-7; 8 bases match TRBD2. CDR3 length: 14 residues. V was pared by 5 bases and J by 3 bases, with 6 bases of the junction left unmatched. Germline V gene lookup returns CDR1 MNHNY and CDR2 SVGAGI (reference sequence). This CDR3 is CASSLSGSRYEQYF. CDR3 bases: TGTGCCAGCAGTCTAAGCGGGAGCCGCTACGAGCAGTACTTC.

V is TRBV27 and J is TRBJ1-1; maybe TRBD1 (6 bases). This CDR3 is built from 11 residues. Germline assignment: CDR1 MNHEY and CDR2 SMNVEV (reference sequence). With 8 bases removed from V and 4 bases from J, the gap between germline ends came to 8 bases. CDR3 residues: CASRTATEAFF. The CDR3 coding sequence is TGTGCCAGCCGGACAGCCACTGAAGCTTTCTTT.

V and J are TRBV19 and TRBJ2-2; 14 bases line up with TRBD2. CDR1 is LNHDA, CDR2 SQIVND, per germline (reference sequence). V lost 5 bases and J lost 5; bases outside the gene matches: 4. This CDR3 spans 16 amino acids. For the CDR3, the DNA is TGTGCCAGTAGTCGTCGACTAGCGGGAGGGACCGGGGAGCTGTTTTTT. Amino acids: CASSRRLAGGTGELFF.

As regards this clone: The junction departs from the called germline gene at one end, perhaps through a read error. The chain couples TRBV18 to TRBJ2-7; TRBD1 matches 8 bases. Germline assignment: CDR1 KGHSH and CDR2 LQKENI. This CDR3 is built from 14 residues. The CDR3 region has the DNA TGTGCCAGCTCACCAACTAATACGGACAGGGCCCCTGACTTC. Its translation: CASSPTNTDRAPDF.

This chain links TRBV11-2 with TRBJ2-1; D unclear. The CDR3 contains 15 residues. Trimming left V 1 base short and J 5 bases short, with 12 bases between. Germline V gives CDR1 SGHAT, CDR2 FQNNGV. This CDR3 reads CASSLGLVVNNEQFF. CDR3 coding DNA: TGTGCCAGCAGCTTAGGTCTAGTGGTCAACAATGAGCAGTTCTTC. Complete variable domain (other parts from reference TRBV11-2 and TRBJ2-1): EAGVAQSPRYKIIEKRQSVAFWCNPISGHATLYWYQQILGQGPKLLIQFQNNGVVDDSQLPKDRFSAERLKGVDSTLKIQPAKLEDSAVYLCASSLGLVVNNEQFFGPGTRLTVL.

The chain couples TRBV11-3 to TRBJ2-1; 9 nucleotides agree with TRBD1. CDR3 length: 16 residues. Trimming took 4 bases from V and 4 from J; bases not matched to a gene: 8. Germline CDR1 and CDR2: SGHNT and YENEEA. The CDR3 protein is CASSSWTGEEYNEQFF. DNA of the CDR3: TGTGCCAGCAGCTCATGGACAGGGGAAGAGTACAATGAGCAGTTCTTC.

The chain combines TRBV28 with TRBJ1-1; the match to TRBD1 covers 8 bases. This CDR3 contains 14 residues. V trimming: 7 bases; J trimming: 4 bases; junction bases outside the gene matches: 8. Germline CDR1 and CDR2: MDHEN and SYDVKM. The CDR3 region has the DNA TGTGCCAGCACCTCAGGGGGCTCGGTCACTGAAGCTTTCTTT. Amino acid sequence: CASTSGGSVTEAFF.

The V gene is TRBV30, the J gene TRBJ2-5, with TRBD1 matching 7 bases. Germline V gene data show CDR1 as GTSNPN and CDR2 as SVGIG (reference sequence). V was clipped by 3 bases and J by 4 bases; unmatched bases: 11. The CDR3 length is 15 residues. This CDR3 reads CAWRLSGQGVETQYF. The CDR3 nucleotides are TGTGCCTGGAGGCTCTCGGGGCAGGGGGTAGAGACCCAGTACTTC.

The V call is TRBV15, the J call TRBJ2-3, with D possibly matching TRBD1 (6 bases). Trimming took 2 bases from V and 5 from J, leaving 23 bases between them. CDR1 and CDR2 (germline): LNHNV, YYDKDF (reference sequence). This CDR3 region has 18 residues. The CDR3 nucleotides are TGTGCCACCAGCAGAACTGTTCAGGGGCCAGGGGTCGGAGATACGCAGTATTTT. Translation: CATSRTVQGPGVGDTQYF.